Shown below are 14 T cell receptor beta chains from a single sample sequenced in a study of T cells in Graves' hyperthyroidism and ophthalmopathy. There were TCR beta CDR3 regions amplified from RNA transcripts. Carried out on the TCR CDR3, a first-round RT-PCR used the HTBI primer set. MiXCR was run by TCRdb on the multiplex PCR reads, yielding one entry per CDR3 protein. The repertoire holds around 610,000 distinct CDR3 sequences, approximately 15% seen once, with 3.5% to 4.5% in the top ten. The specimen was blood. The receptors here all came from a woman between 40 and 50 years old with Graves' ophthalmopathy.

This sequence joins TRBV12-3 or TRBV12-4 and TRBJ1-1; no definite D call. CDR3 size: 15 residues. The germline V and J ends were trimmed by 5 bases and 0 bases, with 13 bases remaining between them. CDR3 coding DNA: TGTGCCAGCAGTCTCTCCCCGACTCTGAACACTGAAGCTTTCTTT. Its translation is CASSLSPTLNTEAFF.

There are many counts of this clonotype. This chain connects TRBV20-1 to TRBJ1-5; D is undetermined. From germline, CDR1 is DFQATT and CDR2 SNEGSKA (reference sequence). The CDR3 has 12 residues. V lost 4 bases, J lost 9 bases, and 13 bases lay in between. CDR3: CSAKVTSGPQHF. The CDR3 DNA sequence: TGCAGTGCTAAAGTCACCTCCGGGCCCCAGCATTTT.

This clonotype has at least ten counts. The genes are TRBV28 and TRBJ2-2; weak D call: TRBD2 (7 bases). The germline CDR1 and CDR2 sequences are MDHEN and SYDVKM. Trimming took off 4 bases at V and 5 bases at J, with 17 bases between the two ends. This CDR3 comprises 16 residues. The CDR3 DNA follows: TGTGCCAGCAGTTCACCGGGGGGCCCTTCGACCGGGGAGCTGTTTTTT. It encodes CASSSPGGPSTGELFF.

This clonotype showed up many times. The chain has TRBV29-1 and TRBJ2-5; D gene unclear. Germline CDR1 and CDR2: SQVTM and ANQGSEA. V was shortened by 1 base and J by 4 bases, with 10 bases between the two germline ends. The CDR3 covers 13 residues. CDR3 region: CSVEVQAGETQYF. Here the CDR3 DNA reads TGCAGCGTTGAAGTCCAGGCCGGAGAGACCCAGTACTTC.

Turning to this clonotype: The junction does not match germline at one end; this may be a read error. This chain links TRBV12-3 or TRBV12-4 with TRBJ1-1, with D uncertain. The CDR3 length is 12 residues. The CDR3 here is CTSSLANTEAFF. CDR3 nucleotides: TGTACCAGCAGTTTGGCGAACACTGAAGCTTTCTTT.

In its sample, this clonotype was seen many times. The chain carries TRBV7-9 and TRBJ1-2; 7 bases agree with TRBD1. Germline-derived CDR1 and CDR2 are SEHNR and FQNEAQ (reference sequence). Trimming removed 1 base from V and 4 bases from J; junction bases left unmatched: 6. The CDR3 has 15 amino acids. CDR3 sequence reads: CASSLDAGTVYGYTF. For the CDR3, the DNA is TGTGCCAGCAGCTTAGATGCGGGGACAGTCTATGGCTACACCTTC. Drawing the rest from reference TRBV7-9 and TRBJ1-2, the complete variable domain is DTGVSQNPRHKITKRGQNVTFRCDPISEHNRLYWYRQTLGQGPEFLTYFQNEAQLEKSRLLSDRFSAERPKGSFSTLEIQRTEQGDSAMYLCASSLDAGTVYGYTFGSGTRLTVV.

This clonotype was counted many times. The genes are TRBV4-1 and TRBJ1-1; D unresolved. V dropped 4 bases and J dropped 2 bases, with 20 bases sitting between them. CDR3 length equals 17 residues. Germline V gene data show CDR1 as MGHRA and CDR2 as YSYEKL. The CDR3 region is CASSPDPSNAYNTEAFF. The CDR3 DNA reads TGCGCCAGCAGCCCCGACCCCTCTAATGCATACAACACTGAAGCTTTCTTT.

The rearrangement links TRBV6-1 to TRBJ1-5; unclear D gene. V lost 5 bases, J lost 2 bases, and 13 bases lay in between. Germline V lookup: CDR1 MNHNS, CDR2 SASEGT. The length of the CDR3 is 15 residues. In DNA, the CDR3 is TGTGCCAGCAGTACCTCCGCGACGGGCAATCAGCCCCAGCATTTT. Amino acid sequence: CASSTSATGNQPQHF.

This clonotype was picked up many times. The chain employs TRBV3-1 and TRBJ2-5; no clear D gene. This CDR3 comprises 14 residues. The V gene lost 0 bases and the J gene lost 2 bases, with 7 bases spanning the gap. From germline, CDR1 is LGHDT and CDR2 YNNKEL (reference sequence). CDR3 sequence reads: CASSQDYRQETQYF. The DNA for the CDR3 is TGTGCCAGCAGCCAAGATTACAGACAAGAGACCCAGTACTTC.

This clonotype was seen ten or more times. The chain links TRBV5-1 to TRBJ2-7, with 7 bases identical to TRBD2. The trim removed 3 bases at V and 0 bases at J, leaving 15 bases unmatched. The CDR3 length is 18 residues. CDR1 and CDR2 from the germline V gene are SGHRS and YFSETQ. CDR3 region: CASSSWGGGKSFSYEQYF. CDR3 DNA sequence: TGCGCCAGCAGCTCCTGGGGGGGAGGCAAATCTTTCTCCTACGAGCAGTACTTC.

This clonotype was recorded only once. One base away lies a much larger clone, so this may be a sequencing read error. The chain links TRBV20-1 to TRBJ2-7, with D perhaps TRBD1 or TRBD2 (5 bases each). The V end was cut by 5 bases, the J end by 6 bases, with 23 bases between. The CDR3 has 15 residues. Germline CDR1 is DFQATT and CDR2 is SNEGSKA (reference sequence). This chain's CDR3 is CSAGKPHGDGGEQYF. The CDR3 DNA is TGCAGTGCTGGTAAACCCCACGGGGACGGCGGCGAGCAGTACTTC.

This chain joins TRBV2 and TRBJ2-7, with 7 bases lining up with TRBD2. V lost 6 bases, J lost 4 bases, and 9 bases stayed unmatched. The V gene's germline CDR1 is SNHLY and CDR2 FYNNEI. This CDR3 contains 14 residues. The DNA of the CDR3 is TGTGCCAGCAGGGTCGAGGCGGGAGTGTACGAGCAGTACTTC. Amino acids: CASRVEAGVYEQYF.

This clonotype has a count of ten or more. The rearrangement links TRBV6-1 to TRBJ2-7, with a possible D match to TRBD2 (6 bases). The CDR3 sequence is 15 residues long. Germline CDR1 is MNHNS and CDR2 is SASEGT. V was pared by 8 bases and J by 2 bases, with 19 bases between. The CDR3 nucleotides read TGTGCCAGCTTAAAGCACCGGGACTCGGCCTACGAGCAGTACTTC. As protein: CASLKHRDSAYEQYF.

This clonotype was seen many times. This chain links TRBV12-3 or TRBV12-4 with TRBJ1-1; 11 nucleotides line up with TRBD1. The ends lost 1 base at V and 4 bases at J; junction bases unmatched: 5. The CDR3 covers 16 residues. The CDR3 loop is CASSLVPGTGGTEAFF. The CDR3 DNA follows: TGTGCCAGCAGTTTAGTCCCCGGGACAGGGGGCACTGAAGCTTTCTTT.